Following are 5 T cell receptor beta chains from one sample sequenced in a study of molecular identifiers for immune sequencing clone quantification. One entry per CDR3 protein results from TCRdb running MiXCR on the PCR reads. The data show approximately 680,000 distinct CDR3 sequences, with about 25% seen just once and about 0.73% held by the top ten. Sequencing input: naive CD8+ T cells from blood, with Jurkat cell RNA spiked in. Regarding subset: FACS-sorted CD8+CD4-CCR7+CD45RA+ naive T cells. The receptor source for this set is a human donor in good health. Some libraries in this study had Jurkat cell RNA spiked in.

This clonotype occurred many times. This sequence joins TRBV7-9 and TRBJ2-3; D unresolved. V was shortened by 5 bases and J by 0 bases, with 6 bases between the two germline ends. The CDR3 totals 13 residues. CDR1 is SEHNR, CDR2 FQNEAQ, per germline (reference sequence). The CDR3 DNA is TGTGCCAGCAGCCCGGCGAGCACAGATACGCAGTATTTT. This gives the protein CASSPASTDTQYF.

This clonotype was seen only a few times. The chain combines TRBV9 with TRBJ2-2, with TRBD2 as a possible D gene (7 bases). CDR1 is SGDLS and CDR2 is YYNGEE in the germline V gene. The CDR3 has 14 amino acids. V lost 0 bases to trimming and J lost 6 bases, with 9 bases between them. CDR3 loop: CASSVAGGPGELFF. The DNA for the CDR3 is TGTGCCAGCAGCGTAGCCGGGGGGCCCGGGGAGCTGTTTTTT.

The sample holds many counts of this clonotype. The chain uses TRBV2 and TRBJ2-7; D remains ambiguous. The germline V gene has CDR1 SNHLY and CDR2 FYNNEI. Between the trimmed V and J ends, which lost 3 bases and 0 bases, there was a span of 9 bases. This CDR3 spans 14 amino acids. CDR3 in DNA: TGTGCCAGCAGTGAGCAGATAAGCTCCTACGAGCAGTACTTC. It yields the protein CASSEQISSYEQYF.

There are many counts of this clonotype. The J gene is TRBJ1-4, the V gene TRBV19; a weak D match, TRBD1 (5 bases). The CDR3 is made up of 13 amino acids. From germline, CDR1 is LNHDA and CDR2 SQIVND (reference sequence). With 7 bases removed from V and 5 bases from J, the gap between germline ends came to 11 bases. This chain's CDR3 is CASKNRRNEKLFF. The DNA of the CDR3 is TGTGCCAGTAAGAACAGGCGGAATGAAAAACTGTTTTTT. The whole variable domain, filled in from reference TRBV19 and TRBJ1-4, reads DGGITQSPKYLFRKEGQNVTLSCEQNLNHDAMYWYRQDPGQGLRLIYYSQIVNDFQKGDIAEGYSVSREKKESFPLTVTSAQKNPTAFYLCASKNRRNEKLFFGSGTQLSVL.

At least ten counts were recorded for this clonotype. The chain recombines TRBV18 with TRBJ1-5, with D unclear. The germline V gene has CDR1 KGHSH and CDR2 LQKENI. Trimming left V 3 bases short and J 0 bases short, with 15 bases between. This CDR3 contains 17 residues. CDR3 amino acids: CASSPETGGYSNQPQHF. DNA of the CDR3: TGTGCCAGCTCACCCGAAACGGGCGGCTATAGCAATCAGCCCCAGCATTTT.